This T cell receptor beta chain stems from a study of blood T cell repertoires in COVID-19 (dated by TCRdb to 2019 to 2021). For the wider study: Samples from collaborators originated in the United States, Italy and Spain and spanned both the acute and convalescent phases of COVID-19. The material from the prospective study consisted of cDNA or gDNA derived from T cells, B-cell-depleted T cells, or PBMCs. Deeply sampled blood TCRbeta repertoires from subjects exposed to, actively infected with, or recovered from COVID-19 were included in the dataset. A freely available public database, intended as a resource for researchers studying the immune response to SARS-CoV-2, is where the repertoires were released. Samples came from the ongoing ImmuneRACE study (first 160 participants) plus 1,254 subjects from 6 global collaborators. A de-identified subject ID, COVID-19 status, age in years and sex were almost always included in the sample metadata. HLA class I and class II types, where available, came from metadata supplied by the sample provider rather than from assay-based typing.

The CDR1 and CDR2 encoded by the germline V gene are SGHRS and YFSETQ. CDR3 length: 14 amino acids, cysteine to phenylalanine. Only CDR3 DNA is held: 42 bases, read in frame from base 1. Trimming takes 0 bases from V and 5 bases from J, and the germline ends sit 11 bases apart. In regard to this clone: The antigen this receptor binds is unknown. No much larger clonotype is one base removed from it; base qualities were not supplied.

In Seattle, one collaborating source enrolled patients while the infection was active and tracked those patients longitudinally over the course of disease. Whole blood was collected in K2EDTA tubes by collaborating institutions according to the institutions' own protocols. For TCRbeta analysis, collaborator samples were shipped as frozen whole blood, as isolated PBMCs, or as DNA extracted from either sample type. The paper as a whole reports these results and caveats: The amount of clinical and demographic metadata varied by source and participant and was provided uncurated.

The immunoSEQ Assay, a bias-controlled multiplex PCR, was used to amplify TCRbeta CDR3 regions from genomic DNA. The original methods were these. Nucleated cell counts per sample were estimated from amplification of reference gene primers within the assay. Sequence reads were collapsed and filtered to measure the absolute abundance of every unique TCRbeta CDR3 rearrangement. For each sample, productive Simpson clonality was calculated as the square root of Simpson's diversity index over productive rearrangements. TCRdb stores this immuneACCESS table with in-frame sequences only. Part of the clones is absent; in the studies checked, under half of the shortfall reflects unresolved V genes, and no reason is known for the rest. V, J and clone size reflect that table, while D and trimming were determined from the DNA. Present in this sample are approximately 280,000 clones, around 90% of which were seen just once. The ten largest clones capture under 7% of the sample.

The chain was built from TRBV5-1 and TRBJ1-2; TRBD1 might be the D gene, on 6 matching bases. Sequences were obtained from peripheral blood. This sequence was found in a woman aged 30 to 39 with COVID-19, enrolled during active disease. The DNA sequence is TGCGCCAGCAGCTTGGGGGACAATTCTTATGGCTACACCTTC. Its protein product is CASSLGDNSYGYTF. The entire variable domain, with the stretches around the CDR3 drawn from the reference TRBV5-1 and TRBJ1-2 proteins, is KAGVTQTPRYLIKTRGQQVTLSCSPISGHRSVSWYQQTPGQGLQFLFEYFSETQRNKGNFPGRFSGRQFSNSRSEMNVSTLELGDSALYLCASSLGDNSYGYTFGSGTRLTVV.